This T cell receptor (beta chain) was observed in a study of cytomegalovirus exposure and HLA in healthy donors. The PCR made use of 60 Vbeta and 13 Jbeta primers. The table came from immunoSEQ multiplex PCR; TCRdb's copy has only in-frame clones and leaves some out. This sample contains tens of thousands of clones. This CDR3 spans 16 amino acids. Trimming took 6 bases from V and 3 from J, leaving 18 bases between them. Germline values: CDR1 MNHNY, CDR2 SVGAGI (reference sequence). The V and J genes are TRBV6-6 and TRBJ2-1; perhaps TRBD1 as D (5 bases). The sample was PBMCs. This TCR was sampled from a woman aged 30 to 39 in good health and CMV-seronegative. The CDR3 DNA reads TGTGCCAGCAGCTCCCGCCCCGGACAAATCTACAATGAGCAGTTCTTC. This sequence encodes CASSSRPGQIYNEQFF.